The 22 T cell receptor beta chains reported below all come from one sample, sequenced in a study of blood T cell repertoires in COVID-19. TCRdb keeps only in-frame clones here, not all; method: immunoSEQ multiplex PCR. The profile covers 55,000 to 80,000 clones, with roughly 89% appearing a single time and 5.5% to 6.5% taken by the ten largest. Specimen: peripheral blood. The receptors stem from a human donor in a cohort sampled during active COVID-19.

This clone has only one observation. The V and J genes are TRBV30 and TRBJ1-2, with unresolved D. Looked up from germline, CDR1 is GTSNPN and CDR2 is SVGIG (reference sequence). The CDR3 loop spans 13 amino acids. Trimming cost V 1 base and J 8 bases, with 14 bases left between them. CDR3: CAWSARPLLGYTF. The CDR3 DNA reads TGTGCCTGGAGTGCCCGTCCGTTGTTAGGCTACACCTTC.

V and J are TRBV5-1 and TRBJ2-1; TRBD2 is a possible D gene (6 bases). Trimming removed 1 base from V and 7 bases from J, with 9 bases in between. The germline V gene encodes CDR1 SGHRS and CDR2 YFSETQ. CDR3 size: 13 residues. The chain's CDR3 is CASSLIGGNEQFF. DNA of the CDR3: TGCGCCAGCAGCTTGATCGGGGGTAATGAGCAGTTCTTC.

The chain carries TRBV20-1 and TRBJ1-1, with D uncertain. Germline-derived CDR1 and CDR2 are DFQATT and SNEGSKA (reference sequence). The CDR3 length is 15 residues. Trimming removed 3 bases at V and 0 bases at J, with 14 bases between. The CDR3 DNA reads TGCAGTGCTAGTCAGGCGCGGGCGGTGAACACTGAAGCTTTCTTT. Its protein is CSASQARAVNTEAFF.

This chain links TRBV5-1 with TRBJ2-7; perhaps TRBD1 as D (5 bases). The V gene's germline CDR1 is SGHRS and CDR2 YFSETQ. V gave up 1 base and J gave up 6 bases, with 23 bases separating them. The CDR3 length is 17 residues. The CDR3 reads CASSLSPAGLAPPEQYF. The CDR3 region has the DNA TGCGCCAGCAGCTTGAGCCCCGCAGGGCTCGCCCCTCCCGAGCAGTACTTC.

In this sample, this clone turned up once. This chain links TRBV7-9 with TRBJ1-3; possibly TRBD1 for D (5 bases). Trimming pared 8 bases from V and 0 bases from J, leaving 11 bases between. CDR3 length: 14 amino acids. CDR1 and CDR2 (germline): SEHNR, FQNEAQ (reference sequence). In DNA, the CDR3 is TGTGCCAGCGGCCAAGGGGTCTCTGGAAACACCATATATTTT. Translation: CASGQGVSGNTIYF.

V gene TRBV5-1 combines with J gene TRBJ2-5, with TRBD1 as a possible D gene (5 bases). The CDR3 runs 13 residues. V lost 3 bases and J 0 bases, leaving 6 bases between the germline ends. In germline, CDR1 is SGHRS, CDR2 YFSETQ. The CDR3 nucleotides are TGCGCCAGCAGCTCGGACAACCAAGAGACCCAGTACTTC. This sequence encodes CASSSDNQETQYF.

This sequence joins TRBV29-1 and TRBJ2-7; 9 bases map to TRBD2. This CDR3 has 13 residues. CDR1 SQVTM and CDR2 ANQGSEA come from the germline V gene. Trimming took 7 bases from V and 7 from J; bases not matched to a gene: 11. As DNA, the CDR3 is TGCAGCGGAAGAGGGCTAGCGGGGCCGGAGCAGTACTTC. As protein: CSGRGLAGPEQYF.

The chain employs TRBV28 and TRBJ1-1; TRBD1 aligns across 7 bases. This CDR3 contains 16 residues. Germline CDR1 and CDR2: MDHEN and SYDVKM. Trimming removed 3 bases from V and 5 bases from J; junction bases left unmatched: 12. Here the CDR3 reads CASSLYRGLIRTEAFF. CDR3 in DNA: TGTGCCAGCAGTTTGTACAGGGGCTTGATTAGGACTGAAGCTTTCTTT.

The rearrangement joins TRBV6-5 to TRBJ2-7; the D is unclear. V lost 8 bases and J 4 bases, leaving 9 bases between the germline ends. Germline V gene data show CDR1 as MNHEY and CDR2 as SVGAGI. There are 11 residues in the CDR3. The CDR3 is CASEEFYEQYF. CDR3 sequence (DNA): TGTGCCAGCGAGGAGTTTTACGAGCAGTACTTC.

This clone has more than one count but fewer than ten. The V call is TRBV5-8, the J call TRBJ2-7; a possible D gene is TRBD1 (5 bases). Looked up from germline, CDR1 is SGHTS and CDR2 is YDEGEE. V lost 4 bases and J lost 3, with 14 bases in between. This CDR3 region has 14 residues. CDR3 in DNA: TGTGCCAGCAGCCTTGATGACAGACACTACGAGCAGTACTTC. It specifies CASSLDDRHYEQYF.

A single count supports this clone. V is TRBV9 and J is TRBJ2-1; possible D gene TRBD2, 5 bases. Germline V gene lookup returns CDR1 SGDLS and CDR2 YYNGEE. The CDR3 runs 13 residues. V lost 4 bases and J 5 bases, leaving 10 bases between the germline ends. In nucleotides, the CDR3 is TGTGCCAGCAGCCAGACTATTAACAATGAGCAGTTCTTC. Protein sequence: CASSQTINNEQFF. The whole variable domain, filled in from reference TRBV9 and TRBJ2-1, reads DSGVTQTPKHLITATGQRVTLRCSPRSGDLSVYWYQQSLDQGLQFLIQYYNGEERAKGNILERFSAQQFPDLHSELNLSSLELGDSALYFCASSQTINNEQFFGPGTRLTVL.

The DNA of the CDR3 is TGTGCCAGCAGCGTTCGGGTAGCGGGAAGCACAGATACGCAGTATTTT. It is translated as CASSVRVAGSTDTQYF. The rearrangement joins TRBV9 to TRBJ2-3; 8 bases align to TRBD2. CDR1 SGDLS and CDR2 YYNGEE come from the germline V gene. The junction had 5 bases not matched to a gene; V was cut back by 2 bases and J by 0 bases. The CDR3 spans 16 residues.

The V and J genes are TRBV13 and TRBJ2-2; D is uncertain. Germline V lookup: CDR1 PRHDT, CDR2 FYEKMQ (reference sequence). The CDR3 length is 12 residues. V gave up 5 bases and J gave up 7 bases, with 8 bases separating them. The CDR3 protein is CASSQYGGELFF. The CDR3 DNA sequence: TGTGCCAGCAGCCAGTATGGCGGGGAGCTGTTTTTT.

Turning to this clone: Sequence at one end of the junction differs from germline and may be a read error. V is TRBV7-7 and J is TRBJ2-3; 10 nucleotides line up with TRBD1. The CDR3 is made up of 15 amino acids. CDR1 and CDR2 (germline): SSHAT, FNYEAQ (reference sequence). DNA of the CDR3: TGTGCTAGCAGCTTAGGGACAGGGGACACAGATACGCAGTATTTT. It translates to CASSLGTGDTDTQYF.

This rearrangement joins TRBV10-2 to TRBJ2-3; D is perhaps TRBD1 (6 bases). V lost 6 bases, J lost 6 bases, and 16 bases lay in between. The CDR3 covers 14 residues. The germline V gene encodes CDR1 WSHSY and CDR2 SAAADI. The CDR3 loop is CASSQGTHWDTQYF. CDR3 DNA: TGCGCCAGCAGCCAGGGGACCCACTGGGATACGCAGTATTTT.

V is TRBV30 and J is TRBJ2-1, with 7 bases lining up with TRBD2. This CDR3 spans 12 amino acids. Germline V gene sequence: CDR1 GTSNPN, CDR2 SVGIG (reference sequence). J lost 9 bases, V lost 3 bases, and 5 bases had no gene match. The CDR3: CAWRREGSEQFF. The CDR3 region has the DNA TGTGCCTGGAGGAGGGAGGGAAGTGAGCAGTTCTTC.

The count of this clone is one. This chain links TRBV7-3 with TRBJ1-1; D unclear. The germline V and J ends were trimmed by 5 bases and 1 base, with 8 bases remaining between them. The CDR3 runs 13 residues. Germline V gene data show CDR1 as SGHTA and CDR2 as FQGTGA. The CDR3 reads CASSLEGNTEAFF. DNA for the CDR3: TGTGCCAGCAGCCTCGAGGGGAACACTGAAGCTTTCTTT.

This chain links TRBV12-3 or TRBV12-4 with TRBJ2-7, with D hard to call. This CDR3 has 13 residues. The V end lost 1 base, the J end lost 3 bases, and 7 bases lay between the germline ends. The CDR3 here is CASSLGPGYEQYF. CDR3 nucleotide sequence: TGTGCCAGCAGTTTAGGTCCAGGCTACGAGCAGTACTTC.

The chain has TRBV9 and TRBJ2-3; 10 bases agree with TRBD2. CDR1 SGDLS and CDR2 YYNGEE come from the germline V gene. CDR3 size: 15 residues. J was trimmed by 5 bases and V by 3 bases; bases with no gene match: 6. CDR3 DNA: TGTGCCAGCAGCGAAGCAGCGGGAGGGCTAGATACGCAGTATTTT. Encoded protein: CASSEAAGGLDTQYF.

The CDR3 nucleotides are TGTGCCAGCAGCATTACCGGGACAGATAATCAGCCCCAGCATTTT. Translated: CASSITGTDNQPQHF. The J gene is TRBJ1-5, the V gene TRBV28, with 7 bases aligning to TRBD1. V trimming: 6 bases; J trimming: 4 bases; junction bases outside the gene matches: 9. CDR1 and CDR2 (germline): MDHEN, SYDVKM. The CDR3 totals 15 residues.

This clone occurred once. V and J are TRBV7-6 and TRBJ2-1, with 9 bases aligning to TRBD2. The V gene end was trimmed by 4 bases and the J gene end by 2 bases; junction bases not matched to a gene: 6. The CDR3 runs 16 residues. Germline V gene lookup returns CDR1 SGHVS and CDR2 FNYEAQ. CDR3 amino acids: CASSYLAGPTYNEQFF. DNA for the CDR3: TGTGCCAGCAGCTACCTAGCGGGGCCGACCTACAATGAGCAGTTCTTC.

This chain connects TRBV4-1 to TRBJ1-1, with D tentatively TRBD1 (5 bases). Germline V lookup: CDR1 MGHRA, CDR2 YSYEKL. The V and J ends lost 1 base and 10 bases respectively, with 7 bases between them. CDR3 length: 11 amino acids. DNA for the CDR3: TGCGCCAGCAGCCAAGGCAGGGCAGCTTTCTTT. It specifies CASSQGRAAFF.